Each of the 3 T cell receptor beta chains below was sequenced from the same sample in a study of T cells in Graves' hyperthyroidism and ophthalmopathy. TCR beta CDR3 regions were amplified from RNA. Using the HTBI primer set, a first-round RT-PCR was run on the TCR CDR3. TCRdb fed the multiplex PCR reads into MiXCR, producing one record per CDR3 protein. The sample holds about 270,000 distinct CDR3 sequences, 20% to 25% seen once. The sequenced sample was blood. The receptors come from a man younger than 40 with Graves' ophthalmopathy.

The CDR3 is CSVLYNRGEAFF. CDR3 sequence (DNA): TGCAGCGTACTTTATAACAGGGGTGAAGCTTTCTTT. This chain uses TRBV29-1 with TRBJ1-1; TRBD1 matches 7 bases. The CDR3 loop spans 12 amino acids. Germline V gene data show CDR1 as SQVTM and CDR2 as ANQGSEA. V gave up 6 bases and J gave up 7 bases; unmatched junction bases: 8. The complete variable domain, with remaining parts taken from reference TRBV29-1 and TRBJ1-1, reads SAVISQKPSRDICQRGTSLTIQCQVDSQVTMMFWYRQQPGQSLTLIATANQGSEATYESGFVIDKFPISRPNLTFSTLTVSNMSPEDSSIYLCSVLYNRGEAFFGQGTRLTVV.

This sequence joins TRBV6-1 and TRBJ1-1; D may be TRBD1 (5 bases). The germline CDR1 and CDR2 sequences are MNHNS and SASEGT. V was cut by 7 bases and J by 4 bases, with 13 bases left in between. The CDR3 totals 13 residues. Written as DNA, the CDR3 is TGTGCCAGCAAAGCCACGGGGCCCACTGAAGCTTTCTTT. As protein: CASKATGPTEAFF.

This clonotype was seen only a few times. The chain combines TRBV29-1 with TRBJ2-2; D might be TRBD2 (6 bases). The CDR3 is 14 amino acids. Germline values: CDR1 SQVTM, CDR2 ANQGSEA. V lost 6 bases to trimming and J lost 5 bases, with 16 bases between them. In DNA form, the CDR3 reads TGCAGCGTCGCCAGCGGAGGGAGGACCGGGGAGCTGTTTTTT. Protein: CSVASGGRTGELFF.